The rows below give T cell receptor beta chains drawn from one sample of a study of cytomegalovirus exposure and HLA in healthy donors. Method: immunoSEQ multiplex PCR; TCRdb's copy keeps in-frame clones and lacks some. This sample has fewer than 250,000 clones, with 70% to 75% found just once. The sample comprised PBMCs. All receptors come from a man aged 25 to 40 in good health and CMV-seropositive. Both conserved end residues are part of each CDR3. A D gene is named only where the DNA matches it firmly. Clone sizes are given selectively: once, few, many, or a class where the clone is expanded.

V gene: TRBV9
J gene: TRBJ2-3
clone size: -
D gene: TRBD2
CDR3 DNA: TGTGCCAGCAGGAAGGGACTAGCGGGAGGGGGCCCAGATACGCAGTATTTT
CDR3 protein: CASRKGLAGGGPDTQYF

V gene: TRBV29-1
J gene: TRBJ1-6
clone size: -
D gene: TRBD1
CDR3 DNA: TGCAGCGTGGCCGGGACAGGGGGGAATTCACCCCTCCACTTT
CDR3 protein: CSVAGTGGNSPLHF

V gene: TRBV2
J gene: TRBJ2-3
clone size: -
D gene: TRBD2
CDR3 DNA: TGTGGGGGTCAGCGGGAAACAGATACGCAGTATTTT
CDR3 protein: CGGQRETDTQYF

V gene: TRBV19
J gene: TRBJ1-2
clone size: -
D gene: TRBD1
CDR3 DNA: TGTGCCAGTAGTGCGCAACAGGGGAAGGAGTATGGCTACACCTTC
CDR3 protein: CASSAQQGKEYGYTF

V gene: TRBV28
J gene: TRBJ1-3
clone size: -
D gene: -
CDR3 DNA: TGTGCCAGCAGTTTATGGAGAACCACTGGAAACACCATATATTTT
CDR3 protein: CASSLWRTTGNTIYF

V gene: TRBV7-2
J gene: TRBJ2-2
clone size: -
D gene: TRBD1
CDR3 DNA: TGTGCCAGCAGCCCGGGACAGTCTGCCGGGGAGCTGTTTTTT
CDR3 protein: CASSPGQSAGELFF

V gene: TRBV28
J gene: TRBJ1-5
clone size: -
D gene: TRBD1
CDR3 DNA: TGTGCCAGCCCTAAGGGGACAGATAGCAATCAGCCCCAGCATTTT
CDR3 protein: CASPKGTDSNQPQHF

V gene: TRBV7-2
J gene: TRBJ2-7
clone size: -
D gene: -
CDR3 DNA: TGTGCCAGCAGCCTAGGGGGGGGCCTACGTCCCTACGAGCAGTACTTC
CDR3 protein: CASSLGGGLRPYEQYF

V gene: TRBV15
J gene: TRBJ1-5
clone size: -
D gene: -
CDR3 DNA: TGTGCCACCAGCAGAGATAGGTCTAGGGCAGGGGCTAGCAATCAGCCCCAGCATTTT
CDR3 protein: CATSRDRSRAGASNQPQHF

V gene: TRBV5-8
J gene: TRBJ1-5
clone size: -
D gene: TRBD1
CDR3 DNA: TGTGCCAGCAGCCCGGGACAGGGAAGCAATCAGCCCCAGCATTTT
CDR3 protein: CASSPGQGSNQPQHF

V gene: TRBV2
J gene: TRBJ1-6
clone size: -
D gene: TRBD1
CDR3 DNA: TGTGCCAGCAGCGACAGGGGGGAGCGATCACCCCTCCACTTT
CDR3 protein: CASSDRGERSPLHF

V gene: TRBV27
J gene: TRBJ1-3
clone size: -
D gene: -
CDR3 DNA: TGTGCCAGCAGTGAGGAAGCGGCTGGAAACACCATATATTTT
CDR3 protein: CASSEEAAGNTIYF

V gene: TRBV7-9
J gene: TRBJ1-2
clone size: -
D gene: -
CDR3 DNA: TGTGCCAGCAGCTTAGCGGGGGGGACGGCCTGGGGCTACACCTTC
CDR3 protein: CASSLAGGTAWGYTF

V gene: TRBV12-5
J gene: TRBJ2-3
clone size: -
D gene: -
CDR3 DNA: TGTGCTAGTGGTTTGGTAAACACGGATACGCAGTATTTT
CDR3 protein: CASGLVNTDTQYF

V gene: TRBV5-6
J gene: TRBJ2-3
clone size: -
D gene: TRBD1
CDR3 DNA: TGTGCCAGCAGCACTCCGGGACAGGTAGCTACAGATACGCAGTATTTT
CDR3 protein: CASSTPGQVATDTQYF

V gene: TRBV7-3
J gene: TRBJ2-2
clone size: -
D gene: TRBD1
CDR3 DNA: TGTGCCAGCAGCTTAAGGGGGACAGCTAACACCGGGGAGCTGTTTTTT
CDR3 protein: CASSLRGTANTGELFF

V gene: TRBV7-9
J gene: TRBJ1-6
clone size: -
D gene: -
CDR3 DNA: TGTGCCAGCAGCGCTAGAGCGGAGCATTCACCCCTCCACTTT
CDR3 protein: CASSARAEHSPLHF

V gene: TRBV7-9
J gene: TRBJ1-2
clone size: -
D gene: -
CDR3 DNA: TGTGCCAGCAGCCTCCTGGGGGGGCTGAAGGATGGCTACACCTTC
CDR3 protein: CASSLLGGLKDGYTF

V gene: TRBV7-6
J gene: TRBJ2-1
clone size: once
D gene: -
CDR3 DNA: TGTGCCAGCAGCCCCAGTCAGGGGGGCAATGAGCAGTTCTTC
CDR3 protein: CASSPSQGGNEQFF

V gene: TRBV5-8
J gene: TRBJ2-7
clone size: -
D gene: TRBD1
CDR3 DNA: TGTGCCAGCAGCAGGGACAGGGGGACCTACGAGCAGTACTTC
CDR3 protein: CASSRDRGTYEQYF

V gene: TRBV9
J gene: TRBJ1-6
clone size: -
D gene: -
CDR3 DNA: TGTGCCAGCAGGTCTCAGACGGGTAATTCACCCCTCCACTTT
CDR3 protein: CASRSQTGNSPLHF

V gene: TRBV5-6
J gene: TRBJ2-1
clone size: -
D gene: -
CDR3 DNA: TGTGCCAGCAGCTTTACCGGTGAGACTTACAATGAGCAGTTCTTC
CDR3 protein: CASSFTGETYNEQFF

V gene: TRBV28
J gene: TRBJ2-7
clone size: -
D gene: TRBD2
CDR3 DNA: TGTGCCAGCAGTTTTTTTAGCGGGAGTAACGAGCAGTACTTC
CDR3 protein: CASSFFSGSNEQYF

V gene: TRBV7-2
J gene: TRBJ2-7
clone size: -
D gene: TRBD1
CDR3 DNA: TGTGCCAGCAGCCCCCAGACAGGGCCGAACTACGAGCAGTACTTC
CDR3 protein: CASSPQTGPNYEQYF

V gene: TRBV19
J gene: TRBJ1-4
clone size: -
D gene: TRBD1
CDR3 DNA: TGTGCCGTTCGAGGAGGGGGCCGGGATGAAAAACTGTTTTTT
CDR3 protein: CAVRGGGRDEKLFF

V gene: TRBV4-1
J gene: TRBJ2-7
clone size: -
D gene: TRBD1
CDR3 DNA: TGCGCCAGCAGCCAACCGGGACAGACCCACTACGAGCAGTACTTC
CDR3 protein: CASSQPGQTHYEQYF

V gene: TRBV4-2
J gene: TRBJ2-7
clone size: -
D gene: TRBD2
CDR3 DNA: TGTGCCAGCAGCCACGGCTCGGGGGGGGCGTACGAGCAGTACTTC
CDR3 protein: CASSHGSGGAYEQYF

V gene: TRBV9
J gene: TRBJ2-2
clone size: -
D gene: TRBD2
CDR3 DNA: TGTGCCAGCAGCCTACGACTAGCGCCGAACACCGGGGAGCTGTTTTTT
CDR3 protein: CASSLRLAPNTGELFF

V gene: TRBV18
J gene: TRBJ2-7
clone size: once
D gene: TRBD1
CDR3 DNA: TGTGCCAGCTCATCCTCAGGGGGCAGGAACGAGCAGTACTTC
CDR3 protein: CASSSSGGRNEQYF

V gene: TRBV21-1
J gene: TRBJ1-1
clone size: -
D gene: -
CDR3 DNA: TGTGCCAGCAGCAACCACCCCCGGGACAGGGGGTTCATGAACACTGAAGCTTTCTTT
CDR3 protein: CASSNHPRDRGFMNTEAFF

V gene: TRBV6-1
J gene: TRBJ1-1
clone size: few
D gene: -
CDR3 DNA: TGTGCCAGCAGTGAGGGGGGGGCCACTGAAGCTTTCTTT
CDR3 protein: CASSEGGATEAFF

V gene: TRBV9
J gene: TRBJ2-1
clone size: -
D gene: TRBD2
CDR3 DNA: TGTGCCAGCAGTCGCCTCCTAGCGGGGAATTACAATGAGCAGTTCTTC
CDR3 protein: CASSRLLAGNYNEQFF

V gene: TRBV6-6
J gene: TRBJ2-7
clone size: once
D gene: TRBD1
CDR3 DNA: TGTGCCAGCAGTCGGGACAGAAACTACGAGCAGTACTTC
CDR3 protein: CASSRDRNYEQYF

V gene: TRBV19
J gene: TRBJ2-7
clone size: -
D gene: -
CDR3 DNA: TGTGCCAGTAGTATAGGCCAGGCCTACGAGCAGTACTTC
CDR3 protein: CASSIGQAYEQYF

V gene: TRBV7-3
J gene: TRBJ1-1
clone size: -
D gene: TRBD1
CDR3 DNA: TGTGCCAGCAGCCCGGGGGACAGAACCAACACTGAAGCTTTCTTT
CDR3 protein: CASSPGDRTNTEAFF

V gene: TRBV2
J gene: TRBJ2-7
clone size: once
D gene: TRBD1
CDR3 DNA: TGTGCCAGCAGTGGGCGTGCCGGGACAGTAAGCTACGAGCAGTACTTC
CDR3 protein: CASSGRAGTVSYEQYF

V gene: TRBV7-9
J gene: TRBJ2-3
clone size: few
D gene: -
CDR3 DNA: TGTGCCAGCAGCTTAAGGGAGTACACAGATACGCAGTATTTT
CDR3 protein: CASSLREYTDTQYF

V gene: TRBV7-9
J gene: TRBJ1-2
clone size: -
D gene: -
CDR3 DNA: TGTGCCAGCAGCTTAGAACAATCTTATGGCTACACCTTC
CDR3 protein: CASSLEQSYGYTF

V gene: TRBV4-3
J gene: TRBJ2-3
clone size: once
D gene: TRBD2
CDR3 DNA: TGCGCCAGCAGCCCAGGACTAGCGGGAGCAGATACGCAGTATTTT
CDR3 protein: CASSPGLAGADTQYF

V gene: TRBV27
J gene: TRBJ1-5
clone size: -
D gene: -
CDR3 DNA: TGTGCCAGCAGTCCCTCCCGGGGTTTGGGAAATCAGCCCCAGCATTTT
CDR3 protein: CASSPSRGLGNQPQHF

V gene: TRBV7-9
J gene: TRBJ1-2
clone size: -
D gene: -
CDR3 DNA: TGTGCCAGCAATCTTCCCGTCTATGGCTACACCTTC
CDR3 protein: CASNLPVYGYTF

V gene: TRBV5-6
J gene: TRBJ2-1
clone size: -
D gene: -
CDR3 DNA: TGTGCCAGTTGGGGCAGCGAAAGCTCCTACAATGAGCAGTTCTTC
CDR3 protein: CASWGSESSYNEQFF

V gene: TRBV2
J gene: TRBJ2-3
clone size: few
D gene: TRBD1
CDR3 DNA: TGTGCCAGCAGTGCCCAGGGGGGCACAGATACGCAGTATTTT
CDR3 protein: CASSAQGGTDTQYF

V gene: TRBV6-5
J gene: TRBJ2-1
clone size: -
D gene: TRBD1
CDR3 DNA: TGTGCCAGCAGTCATGACAGGGGGCGCGGGAATGAGCAGTTCTTC
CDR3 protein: CASSHDRGRGNEQFF

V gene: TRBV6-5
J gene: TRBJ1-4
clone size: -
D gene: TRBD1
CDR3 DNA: TGTGCCAGCAGTTTGGGACAGAACATTGAAAAACTGTTTTTT
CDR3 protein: CASSLGQNIEKLFF

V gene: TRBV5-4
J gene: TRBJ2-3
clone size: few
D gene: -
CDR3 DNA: TGTGCCAGCAGCTTGGCTGCAGATACGCAGTATTTT
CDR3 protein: CASSLAADTQYF

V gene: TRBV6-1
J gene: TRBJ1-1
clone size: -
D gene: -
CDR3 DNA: TGCGCCAGCAGCTTGGGACTTAACACTGAAGCTTTCTTT
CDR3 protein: CASSLGLNTEAFF

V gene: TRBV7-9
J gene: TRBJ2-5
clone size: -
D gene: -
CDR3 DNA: TGTGCCAGCAAGGGGGGGATGGAGACCCAGTACTTC
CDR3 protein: CASKGGMETQYF

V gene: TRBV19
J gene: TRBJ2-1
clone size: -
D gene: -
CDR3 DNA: TGTGCCAGTAGCATCATGACCCCTCCGGGGACTTTCTACAATGAGCAGTTCTTC
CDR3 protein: CASSIMTPPGTFYNEQFF

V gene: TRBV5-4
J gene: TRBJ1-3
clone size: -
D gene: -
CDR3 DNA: TGTGCCCCCTACGGGACTTGCTCTGGAAACGCCATATATTTT
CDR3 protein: CAPYGTCSGNAIYF

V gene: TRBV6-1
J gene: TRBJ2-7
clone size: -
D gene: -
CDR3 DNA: TGTGCCAGCAGTCGGCGTGCAGGGAAAGTAGAGCAGTACTTC
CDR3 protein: CASSRRAGKVEQYF

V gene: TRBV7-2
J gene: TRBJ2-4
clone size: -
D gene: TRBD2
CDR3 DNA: TGTGCCAGCAGCCCGGGCGGGGGGTTGCGGAACATTCAGTACTTC
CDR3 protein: CASSPGGGLRNIQYF

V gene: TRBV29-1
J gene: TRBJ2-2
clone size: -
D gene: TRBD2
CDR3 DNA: TGCAGCATCATAGCGGGAGGACCCGGGGAGCTGTTTTTT
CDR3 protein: CSIIAGGPGELFF

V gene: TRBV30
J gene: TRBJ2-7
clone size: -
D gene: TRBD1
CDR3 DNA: TGTGCCAAGGGGGTGGGGACAGGGAGCCACGAGCAGTACTTC
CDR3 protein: CAKGVGTGSHEQYF

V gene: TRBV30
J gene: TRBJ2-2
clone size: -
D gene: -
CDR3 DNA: TGTGCCTGGAGTGTAGGTACAGAAAACACCGGGGAGCTGTTTTTT
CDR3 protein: CAWSVGTENTGELFF

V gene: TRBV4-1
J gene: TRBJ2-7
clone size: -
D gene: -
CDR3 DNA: TGCGCCAGCAGCCGAGGACAGCCACTCTACGAGCAGTACTTC
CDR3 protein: CASSRGQPLYEQYF

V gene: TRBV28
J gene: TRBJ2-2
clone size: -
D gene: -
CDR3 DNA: TGTGCCAGCAGTTTTGGACAGACCTACACCGGGGAGCTGTTTTTT
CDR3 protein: CASSFGQTYTGELFF

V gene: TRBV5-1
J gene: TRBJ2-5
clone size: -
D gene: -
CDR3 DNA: TGCGCCAGCAGCTCCCTCCCAGACAGACAAGAGACCCAGTACTTC
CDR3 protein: CASSSLPDRQETQYF